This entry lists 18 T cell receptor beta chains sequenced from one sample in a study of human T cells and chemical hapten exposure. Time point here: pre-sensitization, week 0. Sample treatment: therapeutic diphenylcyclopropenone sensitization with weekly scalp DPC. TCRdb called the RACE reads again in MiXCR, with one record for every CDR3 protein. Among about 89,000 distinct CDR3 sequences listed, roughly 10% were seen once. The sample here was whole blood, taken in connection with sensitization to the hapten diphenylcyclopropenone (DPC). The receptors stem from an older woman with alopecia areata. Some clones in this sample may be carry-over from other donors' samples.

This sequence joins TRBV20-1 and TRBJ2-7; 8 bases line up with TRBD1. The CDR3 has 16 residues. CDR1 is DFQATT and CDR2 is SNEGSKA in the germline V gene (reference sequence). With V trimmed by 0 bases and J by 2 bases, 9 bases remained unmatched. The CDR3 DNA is TGCAGTGCTAGAGATAACACAGGGGGAATGACCTACGAGCAGTACTTC. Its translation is CSARDNTGGMTYEQYF.

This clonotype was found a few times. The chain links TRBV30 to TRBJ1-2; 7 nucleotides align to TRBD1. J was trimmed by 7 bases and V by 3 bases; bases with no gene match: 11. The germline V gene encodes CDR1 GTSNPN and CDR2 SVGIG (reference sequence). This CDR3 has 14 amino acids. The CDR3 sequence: CAWSTHVQGTGYTF. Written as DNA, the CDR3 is TGTGCCTGGAGCACTCACGTACAGGGGACTGGCTACACCTTC.

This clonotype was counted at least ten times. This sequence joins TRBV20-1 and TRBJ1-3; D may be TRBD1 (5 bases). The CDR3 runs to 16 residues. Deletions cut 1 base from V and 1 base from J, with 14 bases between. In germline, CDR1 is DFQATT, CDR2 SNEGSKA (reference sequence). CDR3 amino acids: CSARVGGSGSGNTIYF. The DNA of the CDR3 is TGCAGTGCTAGAGTCGGGGGATCGGGATCTGGAAACACCATATATTTT.

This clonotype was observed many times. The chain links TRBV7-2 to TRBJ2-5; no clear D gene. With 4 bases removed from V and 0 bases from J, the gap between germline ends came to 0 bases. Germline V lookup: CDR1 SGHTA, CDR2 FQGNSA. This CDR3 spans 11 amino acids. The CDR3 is CASSYQETQYF. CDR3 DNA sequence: TGTGCCAGCAGCTACCAAGAGACCCAGTACTTC. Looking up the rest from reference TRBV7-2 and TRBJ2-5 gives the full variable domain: GAGVSQSPSNKVTEKGKDVELRCDPISGHTALYWYRQSLGQGLEFLIYFQGNSAPDKSGLPSDRFSAERTGGSVSTLTIQRTQQEDSAVYLCASSYQETQYFGPGTRLLVL.

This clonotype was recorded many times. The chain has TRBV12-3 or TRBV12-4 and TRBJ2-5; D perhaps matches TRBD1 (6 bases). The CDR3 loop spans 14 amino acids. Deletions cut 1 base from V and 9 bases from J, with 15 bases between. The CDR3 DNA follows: TGTGCCAGCAGTTTAGAGGGGGAGAGGCGCGCCCAGTACTTC. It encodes CASSLEGERRAQYF.

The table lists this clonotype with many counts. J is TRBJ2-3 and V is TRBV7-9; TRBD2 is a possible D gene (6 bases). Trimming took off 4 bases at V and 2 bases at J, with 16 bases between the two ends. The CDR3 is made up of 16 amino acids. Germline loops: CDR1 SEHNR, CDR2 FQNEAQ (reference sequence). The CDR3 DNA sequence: TGTGCCAGCAGCTACCAGCCCGGGAGCTCCACAGATACGCAGTATTTT. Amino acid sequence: CASSYQPGSSTDTQYF.

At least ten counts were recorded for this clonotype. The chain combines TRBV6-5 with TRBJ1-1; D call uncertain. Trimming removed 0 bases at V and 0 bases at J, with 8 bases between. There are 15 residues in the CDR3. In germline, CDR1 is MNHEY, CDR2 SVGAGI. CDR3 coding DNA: TGTGCCAGCAGTTACTCGATTGACCTGAACACTGAAGCTTTCTTT. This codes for CASSYSIDLNTEAFF.

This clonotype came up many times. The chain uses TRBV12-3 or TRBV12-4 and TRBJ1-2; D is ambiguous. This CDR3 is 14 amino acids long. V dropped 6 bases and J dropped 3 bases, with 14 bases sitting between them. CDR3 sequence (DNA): TGTGCCAGCAGCTCCCCGGGGATTGACTATGGCTACACCTTC. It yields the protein CASSSPGIDYGYTF.

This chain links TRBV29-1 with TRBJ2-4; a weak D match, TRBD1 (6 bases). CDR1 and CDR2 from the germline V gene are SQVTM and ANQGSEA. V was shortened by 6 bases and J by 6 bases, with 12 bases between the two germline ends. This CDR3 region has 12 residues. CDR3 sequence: CSVGPGVNIQYF. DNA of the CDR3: TGCAGCGTGGGCCCAGGGGTAAACATTCAGTACTTC.

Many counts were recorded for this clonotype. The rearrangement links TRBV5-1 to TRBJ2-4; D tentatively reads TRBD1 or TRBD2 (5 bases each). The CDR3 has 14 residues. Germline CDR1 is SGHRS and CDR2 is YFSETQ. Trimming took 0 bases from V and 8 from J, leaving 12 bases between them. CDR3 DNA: TGCGCCAGCAGCTTGGGACACCTGGGGGACATTCAGTACTTC. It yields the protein CASSLGHLGDIQYF.

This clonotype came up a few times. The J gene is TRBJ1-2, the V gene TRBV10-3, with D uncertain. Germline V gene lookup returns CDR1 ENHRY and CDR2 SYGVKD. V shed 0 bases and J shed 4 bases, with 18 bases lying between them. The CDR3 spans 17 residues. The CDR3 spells CAISESASDRGSYGYTF. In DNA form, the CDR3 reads TGTGCCATCAGTGAGTCAGCCTCCGATCGGGGTTCCTATGGCTACACCTTC.

For the CDR3, the DNA is TGTGCCAGCAGCCTCATGCGAGGCTATGGCTACACCTTC. Amino acids: CASSLMRGYGYTF. This chain joins TRBV7-2 and TRBJ1-2; D remains ambiguous. This CDR3 has 13 amino acids. The V gene lost 5 bases and the J gene lost 4 bases, with 11 bases spanning the gap. The germline V gene encodes CDR1 SGHTA and CDR2 FQGNSA.

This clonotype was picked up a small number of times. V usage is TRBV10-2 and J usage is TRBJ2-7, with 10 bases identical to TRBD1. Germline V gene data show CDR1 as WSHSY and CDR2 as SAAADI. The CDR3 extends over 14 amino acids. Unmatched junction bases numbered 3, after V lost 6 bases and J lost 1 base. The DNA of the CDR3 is TGCGCCAGCAGGGGGACAGGGGATTCCTACGAGCAGTACTTC. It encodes CASRGTGDSYEQYF.

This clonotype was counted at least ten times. The CDR3 sequence: CASSPQSSSPGEGTEAFF. The CDR3 DNA is TGTGCCAGCTCACCACAGTCCTCTTCTCCAGGGGAAGGGACTGAAGCTTTCTTT. The J gene is TRBJ1-1, the V gene TRBV18; perhaps TRBD1 as D (6 bases). CDR3 size: 18 residues. The ends were cut back, 1 base at V and 5 bases at J, with 23 bases in the middle. Germline CDR1 KGHSH, CDR2 LQKENI.

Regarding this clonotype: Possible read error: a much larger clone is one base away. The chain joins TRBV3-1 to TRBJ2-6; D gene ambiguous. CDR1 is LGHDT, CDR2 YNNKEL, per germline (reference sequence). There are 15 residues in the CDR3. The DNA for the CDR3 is TGTGCCAGAAGCCAAGACCGATCTGGGGCCAACGTCCTGACTTTC. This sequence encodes CARSQDRSGANVLTF.

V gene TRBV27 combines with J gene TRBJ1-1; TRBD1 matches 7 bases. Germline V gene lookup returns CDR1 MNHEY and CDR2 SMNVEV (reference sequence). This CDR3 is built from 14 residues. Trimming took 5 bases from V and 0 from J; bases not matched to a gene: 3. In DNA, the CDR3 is TGTGCCAGCAGTATAGACAGGGTGAACACTGAAGCTTTCTTT. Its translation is CASSIDRVNTEAFF.

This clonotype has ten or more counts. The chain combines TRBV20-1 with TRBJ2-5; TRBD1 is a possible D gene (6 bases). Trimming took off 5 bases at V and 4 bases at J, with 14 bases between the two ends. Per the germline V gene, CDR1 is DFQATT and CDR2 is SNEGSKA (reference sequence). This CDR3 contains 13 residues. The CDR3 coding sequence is TGCAGTGCTGGGTACAGGGCAGGAGAGACCCAGTACTTC. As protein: CSAGYRAGETQYF.

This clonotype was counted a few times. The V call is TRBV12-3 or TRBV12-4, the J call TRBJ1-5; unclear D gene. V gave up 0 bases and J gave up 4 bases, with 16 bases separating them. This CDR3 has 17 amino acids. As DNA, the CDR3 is TGTGCCAGCAGTTTAGCGCTATTTCCACAGTGGAATCAGCCCCAGCATTTT. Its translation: CASSLALFPQWNQPQHF.